Detailed here is one T cell receptor beta chain. Germline CDR1 SGHRS, CDR2 YFSETQ. The V segment lost 4 bases and the J segment 4 bases; nucleotides outside the gene matches: 9. The length of the CDR3 is 17 residues. Authors' analysis steps: Reference gene primer amplification gave nucleated cell count estimates. TCRdb's copy holds only in-frame clones and misses some; the assay was immunoSEQ multiplex PCR. The V and J calls and clone size were taken over from that table, and D and trimming were inferred from the DNA. Of more than 200,000 clones listed, 84% were seen once; the top ten hold over 1.2%. The sample comes from a study of blood T cell repertoires in COVID-19. On the study more broadly: From the United States, Italy and Spain came samples of acute and convalescent COVID-19. The cDNA or gDNA used as material had been derived from T cells, B-cell-depleted T cells, or PBMCs.

Source material: peripheral blood. The sequence derives from a woman in her thirties or forties who had recovered from COVID-19. This chain links TRBV5-1 with TRBJ2-1; 12 bases are a match to TRBD2. Here the CDR3 DNA reads TGCGCCAGCAGCCCCGGAATAACTAGCGGGGGGTACAATGAGCAGTTCTTC. Protein: CASSPGITSGGYNEQFF. Together with reference TRBV5-1 and TRBJ2-1, the CDR3 gives the full variable domain: KAGVTQTPRYLIKTRGQQVTLSCSPISGHRSVSWYQQTPGQGLQFLFEYFSETQRNKGNFPGRFSGRQFSNSRSEMNVSTLELGDSALYLCASSPGITSGGYNEQFFGPGTRLTVL.